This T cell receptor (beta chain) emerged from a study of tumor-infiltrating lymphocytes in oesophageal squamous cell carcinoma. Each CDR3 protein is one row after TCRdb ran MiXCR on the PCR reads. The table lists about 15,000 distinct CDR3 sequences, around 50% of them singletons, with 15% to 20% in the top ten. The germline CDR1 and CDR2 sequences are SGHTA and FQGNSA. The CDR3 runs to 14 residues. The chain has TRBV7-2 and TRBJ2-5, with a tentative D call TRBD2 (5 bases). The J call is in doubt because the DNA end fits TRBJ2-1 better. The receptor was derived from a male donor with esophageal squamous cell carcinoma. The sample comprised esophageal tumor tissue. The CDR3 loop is CASSSPGDYNEQFF. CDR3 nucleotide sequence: TGTGCCAGCAGCTCCCCCGGGGACTACAATGAGCAGTTCTTC.